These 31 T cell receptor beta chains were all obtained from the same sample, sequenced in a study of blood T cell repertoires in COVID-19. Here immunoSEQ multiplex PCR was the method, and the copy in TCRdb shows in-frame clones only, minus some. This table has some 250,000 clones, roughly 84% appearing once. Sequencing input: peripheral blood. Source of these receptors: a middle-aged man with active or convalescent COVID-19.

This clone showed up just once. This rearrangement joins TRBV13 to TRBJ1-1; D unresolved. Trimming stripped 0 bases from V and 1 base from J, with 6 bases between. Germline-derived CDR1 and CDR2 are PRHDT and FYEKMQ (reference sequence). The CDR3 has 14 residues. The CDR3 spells CASSLGRSNTEAFF. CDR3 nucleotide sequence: TGTGCCAGCAGCTTAGGCCGGTCGAACACTGAAGCTTTCTTT.

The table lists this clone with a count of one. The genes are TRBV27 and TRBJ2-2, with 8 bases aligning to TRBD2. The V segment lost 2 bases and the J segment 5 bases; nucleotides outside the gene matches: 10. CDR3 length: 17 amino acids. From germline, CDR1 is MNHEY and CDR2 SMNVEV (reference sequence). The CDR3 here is CASSLGAAGARTGELFF. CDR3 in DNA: TGTGCCAGCAGTTTAGGCGCAGCGGGGGCCCGTACCGGGGAGCTGTTTTTT.

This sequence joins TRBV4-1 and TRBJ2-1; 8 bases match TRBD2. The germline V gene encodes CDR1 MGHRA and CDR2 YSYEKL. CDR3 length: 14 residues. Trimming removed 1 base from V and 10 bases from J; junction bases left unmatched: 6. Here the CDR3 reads CASSQGGLAGEQFF. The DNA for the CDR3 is TGCGCCAGCAGCCAAGGAGGACTAGCAGGAGAGCAGTTCTTC.

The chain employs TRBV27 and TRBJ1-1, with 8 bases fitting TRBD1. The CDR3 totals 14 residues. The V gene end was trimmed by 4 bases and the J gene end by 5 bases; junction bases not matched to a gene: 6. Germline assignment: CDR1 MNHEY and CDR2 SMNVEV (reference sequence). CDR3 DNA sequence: TGTGCCAGCAGTTACGGACAGGGTCGAACTGAAGCTTTCTTT. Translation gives CASSYGQGRTEAFF.

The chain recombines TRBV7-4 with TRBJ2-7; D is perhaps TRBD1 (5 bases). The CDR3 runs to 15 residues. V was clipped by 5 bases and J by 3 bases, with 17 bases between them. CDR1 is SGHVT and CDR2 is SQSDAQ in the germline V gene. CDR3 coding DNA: TGTGCCAGCAGCCCGACTTTAGGGGCAAACTACGAGCAGTACTTC. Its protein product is CASSPTLGANYEQYF.

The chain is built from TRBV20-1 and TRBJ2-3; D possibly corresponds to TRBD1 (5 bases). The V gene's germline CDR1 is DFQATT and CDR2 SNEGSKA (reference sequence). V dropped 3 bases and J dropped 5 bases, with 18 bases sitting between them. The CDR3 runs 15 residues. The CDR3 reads CSASTVAGAIDTQYF. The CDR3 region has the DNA TGCAGTGCTAGTACGGTTGCTGGGGCCATAGATACGCAGTATTTT.

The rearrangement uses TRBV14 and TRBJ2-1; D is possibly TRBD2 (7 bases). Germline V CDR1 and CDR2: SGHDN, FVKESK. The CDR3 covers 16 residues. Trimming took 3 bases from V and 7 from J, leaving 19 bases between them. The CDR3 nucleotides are TGTGCCAGCAGCCAGGGGGGGCAGGGGATTTGGAATGAGCAGTTCTTC. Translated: CASSQGGQGIWNEQFF. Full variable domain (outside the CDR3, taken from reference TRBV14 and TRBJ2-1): EAGVTQFPSHSVIEKGQTVTLRCDPISGHDNLYWYRRVMGKEIKFLLHFVKESKQDESGMPNNRFLAERTGGTYSTLKVQPAELEDSGVYFCASSQGGQGIWNEQFFGPGTRLTVL.

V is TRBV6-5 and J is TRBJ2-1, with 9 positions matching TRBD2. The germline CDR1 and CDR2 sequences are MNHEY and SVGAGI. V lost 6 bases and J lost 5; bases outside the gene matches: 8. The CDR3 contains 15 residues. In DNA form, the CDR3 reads TGTGCCAGCAGGCCGGGACTAGCCTTGGACAATGAGCAGTTCTTC. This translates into CASRPGLALDNEQFF.

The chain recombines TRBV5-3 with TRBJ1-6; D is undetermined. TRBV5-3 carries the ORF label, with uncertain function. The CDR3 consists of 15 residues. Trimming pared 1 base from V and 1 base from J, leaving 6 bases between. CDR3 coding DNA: TGTGCCAGAAGCTTGACAGTTTCCTATAATTCACCCCTCCACTTT. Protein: CARSLTVSYNSPLHF.

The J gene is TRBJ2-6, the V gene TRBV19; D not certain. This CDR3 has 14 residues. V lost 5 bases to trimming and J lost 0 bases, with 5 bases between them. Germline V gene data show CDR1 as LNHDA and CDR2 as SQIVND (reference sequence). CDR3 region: CASSEFSGANVLTF. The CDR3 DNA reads TGTGCCAGTAGTGAGTTCTCTGGGGCCAACGTCCTGACTTTC.

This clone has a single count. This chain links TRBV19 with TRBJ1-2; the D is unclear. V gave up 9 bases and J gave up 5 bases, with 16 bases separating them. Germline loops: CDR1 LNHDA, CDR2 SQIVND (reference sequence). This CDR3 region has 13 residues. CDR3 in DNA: TGTGCCAGCTCTAAAATAGACACTTATGGCTACACCTTC. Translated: CASSKIDTYGYTF.

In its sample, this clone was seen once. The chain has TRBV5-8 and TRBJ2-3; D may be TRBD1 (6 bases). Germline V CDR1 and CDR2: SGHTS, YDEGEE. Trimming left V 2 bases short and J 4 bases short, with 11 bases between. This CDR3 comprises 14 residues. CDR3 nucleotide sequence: TGTGCCAGCAGCTTTCAGGGGTGGGCAGATACGCAGTATTTT. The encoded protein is CASSFQGWADTQYF.

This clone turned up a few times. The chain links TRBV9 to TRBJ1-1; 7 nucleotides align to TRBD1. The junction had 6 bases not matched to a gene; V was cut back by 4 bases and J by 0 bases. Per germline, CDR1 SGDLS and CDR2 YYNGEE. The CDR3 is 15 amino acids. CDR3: CASSTRTGLNTEAFF. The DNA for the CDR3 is TGTGCCAGCAGCACCAGGACAGGATTGAACACTGAAGCTTTCTTT.

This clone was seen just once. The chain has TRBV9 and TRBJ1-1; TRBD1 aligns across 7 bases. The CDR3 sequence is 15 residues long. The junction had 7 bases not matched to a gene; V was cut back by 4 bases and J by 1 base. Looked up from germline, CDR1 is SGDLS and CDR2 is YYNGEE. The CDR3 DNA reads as TGTGCCAGCAGCCCCCCGACAGGGAAGAACACTGAAGCTTTCTTT. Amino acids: CASSPPTGKNTEAFF.

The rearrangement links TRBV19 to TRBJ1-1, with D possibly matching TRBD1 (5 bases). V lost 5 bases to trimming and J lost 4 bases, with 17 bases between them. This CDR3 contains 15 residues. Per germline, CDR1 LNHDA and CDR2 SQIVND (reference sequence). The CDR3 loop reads CASSPGGSGGTEAFF. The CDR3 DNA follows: TGTGCCAGTAGTCCCGGGGGGAGTGGTGGCACTGAAGCTTTCTTT.

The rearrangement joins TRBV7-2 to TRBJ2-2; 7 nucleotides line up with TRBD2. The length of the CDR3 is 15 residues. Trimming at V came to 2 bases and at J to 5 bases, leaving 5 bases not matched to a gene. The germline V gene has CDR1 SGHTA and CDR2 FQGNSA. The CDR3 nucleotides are TGTGCCAGCAGCTTAATCCGGGGAGGGACCGGGGAGCTGTTTTTT. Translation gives CASSLIRGGTGELFF.

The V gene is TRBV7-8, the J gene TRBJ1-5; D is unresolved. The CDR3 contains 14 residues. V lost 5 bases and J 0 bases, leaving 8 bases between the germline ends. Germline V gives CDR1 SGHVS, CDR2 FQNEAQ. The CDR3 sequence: CASSRKSSNQPQHF. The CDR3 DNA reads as TGTGCCAGCAGCCGCAAGAGTAGCAATCAGCCCCAGCATTTT.

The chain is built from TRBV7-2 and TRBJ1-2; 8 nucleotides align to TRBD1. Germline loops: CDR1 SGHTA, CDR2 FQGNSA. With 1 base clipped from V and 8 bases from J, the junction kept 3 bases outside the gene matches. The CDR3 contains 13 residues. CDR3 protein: CASSLDRGYGYTF. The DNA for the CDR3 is TGTGCCAGCAGCTTAGACAGGGGGTACGGCTACACCTTC.

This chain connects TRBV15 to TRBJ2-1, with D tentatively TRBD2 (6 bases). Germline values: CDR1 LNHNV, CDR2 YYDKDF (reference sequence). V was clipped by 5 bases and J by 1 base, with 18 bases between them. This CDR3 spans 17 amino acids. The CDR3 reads CATSQSRGRSSYNEQFF. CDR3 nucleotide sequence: TGTGCCACCAGCCAGTCCCGGGGGAGAAGTTCCTACAATGAGCAGTTCTTC.

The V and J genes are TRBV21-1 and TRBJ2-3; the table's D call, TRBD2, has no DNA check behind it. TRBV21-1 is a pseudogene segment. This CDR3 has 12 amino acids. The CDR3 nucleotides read TGTGCCAGCAGCAATGGAGCAGATACGCAGTATTTT. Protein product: CASSNGADTQYF.

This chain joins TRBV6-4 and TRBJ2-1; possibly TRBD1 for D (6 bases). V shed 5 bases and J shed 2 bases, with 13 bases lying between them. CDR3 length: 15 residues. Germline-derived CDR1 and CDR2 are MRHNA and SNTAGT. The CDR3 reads CASSSLAGAYNEQFF. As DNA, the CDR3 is TGTGCCAGCAGTTCTTTAGCAGGGGCCTACAATGAGCAGTTCTTC.

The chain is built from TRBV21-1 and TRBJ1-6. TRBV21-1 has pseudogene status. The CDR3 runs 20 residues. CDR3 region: CASSKEPREGRTGENSPLHF. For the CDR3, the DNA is TGTGCCAGCAGCAAAGAGCCTCGGGAGGGGAGGACAGGTGAGAATTCACCCCTCCACTTT.

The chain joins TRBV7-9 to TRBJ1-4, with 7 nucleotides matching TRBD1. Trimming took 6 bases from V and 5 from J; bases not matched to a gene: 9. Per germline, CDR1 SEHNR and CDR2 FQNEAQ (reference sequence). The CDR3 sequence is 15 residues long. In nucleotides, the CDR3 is TGTGCCAGCAGTCAACCAGGGGGTAGGAATGAAAAACTGTTTTTT. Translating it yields CASSQPGGRNEKLFF.

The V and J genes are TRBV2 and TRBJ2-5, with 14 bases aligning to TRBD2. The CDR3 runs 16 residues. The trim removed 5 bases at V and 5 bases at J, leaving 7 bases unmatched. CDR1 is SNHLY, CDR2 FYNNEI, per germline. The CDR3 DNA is TGTGCCAGCAGTAGAAGGGGACTAGCGGGGGCTGAGACCCAGTACTTC. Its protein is CASSRRGLAGAETQYF.

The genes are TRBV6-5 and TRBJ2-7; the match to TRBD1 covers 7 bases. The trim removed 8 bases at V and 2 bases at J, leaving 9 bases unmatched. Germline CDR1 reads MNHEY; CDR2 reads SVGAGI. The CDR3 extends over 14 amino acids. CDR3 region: CASDPSQGTYEQYF. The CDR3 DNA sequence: TGTGCCAGCGACCCTTCACAGGGGACCTACGAGCAGTACTTC.

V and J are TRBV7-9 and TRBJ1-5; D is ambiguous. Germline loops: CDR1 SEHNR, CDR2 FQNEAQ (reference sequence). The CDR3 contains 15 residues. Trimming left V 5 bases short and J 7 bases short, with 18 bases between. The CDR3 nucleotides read TGTGCCAGCAGCCTCGGGAATGCGAGGAACCAGCCCCAGCATTTT. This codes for CASSLGNARNQPQHF.

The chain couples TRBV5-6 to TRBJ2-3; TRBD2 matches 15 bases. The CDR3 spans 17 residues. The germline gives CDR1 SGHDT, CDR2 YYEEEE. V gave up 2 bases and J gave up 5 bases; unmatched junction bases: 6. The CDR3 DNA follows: TGTGCCAGCAGCTTTTCGGGACTAGCGGGGGGTAGAGATACGCAGTATTTT. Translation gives CASSFSGLAGGRDTQYF.

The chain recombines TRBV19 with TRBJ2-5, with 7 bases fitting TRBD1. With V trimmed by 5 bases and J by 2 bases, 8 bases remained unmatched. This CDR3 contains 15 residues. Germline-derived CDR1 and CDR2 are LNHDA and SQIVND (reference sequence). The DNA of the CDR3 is TGTGCCAGTAGTTTTTACAGGGGCGAACAAGAGACCCAGTACTTC. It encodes CASSFYRGEQETQYF.

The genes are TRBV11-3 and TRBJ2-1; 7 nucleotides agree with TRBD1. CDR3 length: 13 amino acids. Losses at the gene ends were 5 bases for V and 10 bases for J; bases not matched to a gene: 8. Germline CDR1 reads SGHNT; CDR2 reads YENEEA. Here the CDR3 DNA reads TGTGCCAGCAGCATTACAGGGGTCGGAGAGCAGTTCTTC. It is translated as CASSITGVGEQFF.

The CDR3 region has the DNA TGTGCCAGCAGTTTAGATAGGGGCGGCTACACCTTC. As protein: CASSLDRGGYTF. The rearrangement joins TRBV12-3 or TRBV12-4 to TRBJ1-2, with D tentatively TRBD1 (5 bases). V was cut by 1 base and J by 8 bases, with 8 bases left in between. The CDR3 is 12 amino acids.

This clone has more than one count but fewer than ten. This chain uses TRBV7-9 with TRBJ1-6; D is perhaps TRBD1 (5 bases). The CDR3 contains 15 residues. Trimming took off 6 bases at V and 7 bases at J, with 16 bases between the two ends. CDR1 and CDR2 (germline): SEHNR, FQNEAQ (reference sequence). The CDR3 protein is CASSLAAGQNSPLHF. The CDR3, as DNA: TGTGCCAGCAGTTTGGCGGCAGGGCAGAATTCACCCCTCCACTTT.